The next 9 T cell receptor beta chains were all read from a single sample in a study of shared clonotypes between healthy human individuals. Sequencing used immunoSEQ multiplex PCR; TCRdb keeps in-frame clones, though not all of them. The sample records some 1 million clones, around 76% being singletons. Sequencing was done on a sample of memory CD4+ T cells sorted from blood. The subset denotes: CD45RA-negative fraction. The receptor source for this set is a man aged 18 to 29 in good health.

The rearrangement links TRBV5-4 to TRBJ2-3; 14 nucleotides agree with TRBD2. Per germline, CDR1 SGHNT and CDR2 YYREEE (reference sequence). With 4 bases clipped from V and 5 bases from J, the junction kept 9 bases outside the gene matches. The CDR3 has 17 residues. This chain's CDR3 is CASSPQTSGRALDTQYF. The CDR3 DNA is TGTGCCAGCAGCCCACAGACTAGCGGGAGGGCATTAGATACGCAGTATTTT. Filled out from reference TRBV5-4 and TRBJ2-3, the complete variable domain reads ETGVTQSPTHLIKTRGQQVTLRCSSQSGHNTVSWYQQALGQGPQFIFQYYREEENGRGNFPPRFSGLQFPNYSSELNVNALELDDSALYLCASSPQTSGRALDTQYFGPGTRLTVL.

This clone was recorded only once. This chain uses TRBV15 with TRBJ2-3; D may be TRBD2 (6 bases). From germline, CDR1 is LNHNV and CDR2 YYDKDF (reference sequence). V lost 0 bases and J lost 2, with 12 bases in between. The CDR3 is made up of 16 amino acids. The CDR3 spells CATSRDRAGTTDTQYF. Here the CDR3 DNA reads TGTGCCACCAGCAGAGATAGGGCGGGGACCACAGATACGCAGTATTTT. Together with reference TRBV15 and TRBJ2-3, the CDR3 gives the full variable domain: DAMVIQNPRYQVTQFGKPVTLSCSQTLNHNVMYWYQQKSSQAPKLLFHYYDKDFNNEADTPDNFQSRRPNTSFCFLDIRSPGLGDTAMYLCATSRDRAGTTDTQYFGPGTRLTVL.

V usage is TRBV18 and J usage is TRBJ2-7, with D possibly being TRBD2 (7 bases). V lost 3 bases to trimming and J lost 1 base, with 16 bases between them. The CDR3 contains 16 residues. Germline V gene sequence: CDR1 KGHSH, CDR2 LQKENI. CDR3 in amino acids: CASSPSGGASSYEQYF. The DNA of the CDR3 is TGTGCCAGCTCACCTAGTGGGGGGGCAAGTTCCTACGAGCAGTACTTC.

This chain links TRBV7-2 with TRBJ1-5; D not certain. This CDR3 comprises 14 residues. V shed 1 base and J shed 9 bases, with 13 bases lying between them. CDR1 is SGHTA and CDR2 is FQGNSA in the germline V gene. The DNA of the CDR3 is TGTGCCAGCAGCTTAGTGGAAGGGCCACGGCCCCAGCATTTT. As protein: CASSLVEGPRPQHF.

This chain connects TRBV27 to TRBJ2-7, with D uncertain. The V and J ends lost 6 bases and 2 bases respectively, with 11 bases between them. This CDR3 contains 13 residues. Germline V CDR1 and CDR2: MNHEY, SMNVEV (reference sequence). CDR3 coding DNA: TGTGCCAGCAGCCCAACACGGACCTACGAGCAGTACTTC. Translating it yields CASSPTRTYEQYF.

J is TRBJ1-2 and V is TRBV30; D is undetermined. CDR3 length: 16 residues. Per the germline V gene, CDR1 is GTSNPN and CDR2 is SVGIG (reference sequence). V was trimmed by 0 bases and J by 0 bases, leaving 14 bases between them. The CDR3 DNA reads as TGTGCCTGGAGTGTATCCCTGACACGTCCTAACTATGGCTACACCTTC. Amino acid sequence: CAWSVSLTRPNYGYTF.

The gene calls are TRBV6-1 and TRBJ1-5; D gene ambiguous. The germline V gene has CDR1 MNHNS and CDR2 SASEGT. The CDR3 totals 16 residues. The V end was cut by 3 bases, the J end by 1 base, with 13 bases between. The CDR3 protein is CASSDVVARSNQPQHF. In DNA form, the CDR3 reads TGTGCCAGCAGTGATGTTGTGGCCAGAAGCAATCAGCCCCAGCATTTT.

Comments on this clone: Other DNA sequences in the same sample also yield this CDR3. The chain links TRBV29-1 to TRBJ2-3, with 9 bases identical to TRBD2. This CDR3 has 12 amino acids. Germline values: CDR1 SQVTM, CDR2 ANQGSEA. J gave up 6 bases and V 5 bases, and 3 bases lay outside the gene matches. The CDR3 reads CSVRLAGDTQYF. The CDR3 DNA sequence: TGCAGCGTTAGGCTAGCGGGGGATACGCAGTATTTT.

The chain joins TRBV29-1 to TRBJ2-1, with TRBD1 as a possible D gene (5 bases). CDR3 length: 12 residues. With 7 bases removed from V and 14 bases from J, the gap between germline ends came to 21 bases. CDR1 and CDR2 from the germline V gene are SQVTM and ANQGSEA. CDR3 in amino acids: CSAGSRTRDEFF. The CDR3 DNA reads TGCAGCGCTGGGTCCCGGACAAGAGACGAGTTCTTC.